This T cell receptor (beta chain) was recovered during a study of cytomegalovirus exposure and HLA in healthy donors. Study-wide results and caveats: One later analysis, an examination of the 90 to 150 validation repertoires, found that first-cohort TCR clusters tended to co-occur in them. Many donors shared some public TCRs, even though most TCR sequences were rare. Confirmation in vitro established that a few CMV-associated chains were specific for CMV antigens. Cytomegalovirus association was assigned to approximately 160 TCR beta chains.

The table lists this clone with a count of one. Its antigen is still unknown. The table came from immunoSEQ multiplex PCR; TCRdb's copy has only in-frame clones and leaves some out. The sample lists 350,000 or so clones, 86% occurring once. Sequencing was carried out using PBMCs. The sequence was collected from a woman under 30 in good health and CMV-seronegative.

The CDR3 region is CASSSSGLATQETQYF. As DNA, the CDR3 is TGTGCCAGCAGCTCAAGTGGACTAGCGACACAAGAGACCCAGTACTTC. This chain connects TRBV5-6 to TRBJ2-5; 9 nucleotides align to TRBD2. Losses at the gene ends were 3 bases for V and 2 bases for J; bases not matched to a gene: 8. The CDR3 is made up of 16 amino acids. Germline CDR1 SGHDT, CDR2 YYEEEE.